This T cell receptor (beta chain) was identified during a study of PD-1 blockade in classical Hodgkin lymphoma. As for the study in general: Patients were dosed intravenously with nivolumab at 3 mg/kg every 2 weeks. The study's findings and limits: Newly diagnosed patients had baseline TCR diversity that was reportedly lower than that of healthy donors. Newly diagnosed patients had diversity similar to the baseline diversity of complete responders. Factors driving the repertoire differences, possibly disease activity or prior therapy, remain undefined.

TCRdb keeps only in-frame clones here, not all; method: immunoSEQ multiplex PCR. The data hold under 30,000 clones, with approximately 90% observed a single time. Trimming removed 4 bases at V and 5 bases at J, with 13 bases between. CDR3 length: 13 amino acids. CDR1 and CDR2 from the germline V gene are SGHNT and YYREEE (reference sequence). Comment on this clone: Antigen unknown.

Stated time point: cycle 4 day 1 (C4D1), after less than seven weeks of nivolumab. Brentuximab vedotin exposure varied, and every patient relapsed after autologous stem cell transplantation. Purified CD4+ T cells were obtained from thawed PBMCs through magnetic negative selection. This chain links TRBV5-4 with TRBJ2-7; a weak D match, TRBD2 (6 bases). The sequence was obtained from a human donor with classical Hodgkin lymphoma. Material: CD4+ T cells from blood, obtained before the fourth cycle of nivolumab. The CDR3 here is CASSPGTPNEQYF. The CDR3 DNA sequence: TGTGCCAGCAGCCCAGGGACTCCTAACGAGCAGTACTTC.